This T cell receptor (beta chain) was identified in a study of blood T cell repertoires in COVID-19. The wider study: The samples span acute and convalescent COVID-19 from the United States, Italy and Spain. In each case, the material was cDNA or gDNA derived from T cells, B-cell-depleted T cells, or PBMCs.

Seattle-derived patients entered the study during active infection and were followed longitudinally. This CDR3 has 14 amino acids. The germline gives CDR1 SEHNR, CDR2 FQNEAQ (reference sequence). Trimming stripped 3 bases from V and 4 bases from J, with 11 bases between. This table comes from immunoSEQ multiplex PCR, and its TCRdb copy is limited to in-frame clones, with some not included. The sample has fewer than 300,000 clones; around 89% are singletons. Material: peripheral blood. The rearrangement joins TRBV7-9 to TRBJ2-3; D call uncertain. The clonotype was recovered from a woman in her fifties or sixties with COVID-19, enrolled during active disease. The CDR3 DNA is TGTGCCAGCAGCTTGGATCAGAGCGCAGATACGCAGTATTTT. Its translation is CASSLDQSADTQYF. The full variable domain, completed using reference TRBV7-9 and TRBJ2-3, is DTGVSQNPRHKITKRGQNVTFRCDPISEHNRLYWYRQTLGQGPEFLTYFQNEAQLEKSRLLSDRFSAERPKGSFSTLEIQRTEQGDSAMYLCASSLDQSADTQYFGPGTRLTVL.